The clone carrying this T cell receptor beta chain was detected ten times or more. One end of the junction varies from germline; a read error may be responsible. This specimen comes from a study of T cells after yellow fever vaccination. CDR3 size: 15 residues. MiXCR, applied by TCRdb to the 5' RACE reads, yields one record per CDR3 protein. Of roughly 160,000 distinct CDR3 sequences in the sample, more than 5.5% are singletons; the top ten hold over 2%. This sample comprised CD4+ T cells sorted from PBMCs, obtained 5 days after the first yellow fever vaccination. The TCR was taken from a man aged 18 to 35 who received the YFV17D yellow fever vaccine. The V call is TRBV12-3 or TRBV12-4, the J call TRBJ1-4, with D maybe TRBD1 (6 bases). The CDR3 DNA sequence: TGCGCCAGCAGCTTGACAGGTGCAACTAATGAAAAACTGTTTTTT. Translation: CASSLTGATNEKLFF.